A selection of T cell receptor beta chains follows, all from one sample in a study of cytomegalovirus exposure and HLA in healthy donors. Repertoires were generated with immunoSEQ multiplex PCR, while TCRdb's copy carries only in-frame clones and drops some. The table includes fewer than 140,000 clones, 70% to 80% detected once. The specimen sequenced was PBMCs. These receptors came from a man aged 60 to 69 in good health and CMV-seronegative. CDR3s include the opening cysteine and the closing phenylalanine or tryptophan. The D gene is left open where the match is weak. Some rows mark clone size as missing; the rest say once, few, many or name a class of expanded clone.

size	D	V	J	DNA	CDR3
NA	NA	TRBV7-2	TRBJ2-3	TGTGCCAGCAGGTCAGGCAATACGCAGTATTTT	CASRSGNTQYF
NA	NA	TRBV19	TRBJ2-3	TGTGCCAGTAGTATAGACGGCGGGGCTAGCACAGATACGCAGTATTTT	CASSIDGGASTDTQYF
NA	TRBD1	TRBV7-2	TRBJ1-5	TGTGCCAGCAACGGACAGGCCGGCCAGCCCCAGCATTTT	CASNGQAGQPQHF
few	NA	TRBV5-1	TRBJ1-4	TGCGCCAGCAGCTCCGACAGCTTGGGAGAAAAACTGTTTTTT	CASSSDSLGEKLFF
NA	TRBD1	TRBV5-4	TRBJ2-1	TGTGCCAGCAGGGGGCAGTCGGGACAGGGGGCGTACAATGAGCAGTTCTTC	CASRGQSGQGAYNEQFF
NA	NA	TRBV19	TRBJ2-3	TGTGCCAGTAGTATAGGGCTAGGAACAGATACGCAGTATTTT	CASSIGLGTDTQYF
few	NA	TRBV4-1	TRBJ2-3	TGCGCCAGCAGCCTTCGGGCAGGGGTCGACTTCCCCACAGATACGCAGTATTTT	CASSLRAGVDFPTDTQYF
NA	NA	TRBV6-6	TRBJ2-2	TGTGCCAGCAGTTACACTATGACCGGGGAGCTGTTTTTT	CASSYTMTGELFF
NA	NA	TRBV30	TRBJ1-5	TGTGCCTGGAGTAACAGGGACGATCAGCCCCAGCATTTT	CAWSNRDDQPQHF
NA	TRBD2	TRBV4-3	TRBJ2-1	TGCGCCAGCAGACGGACTAGCGGGGGGGATAGTGAGCAGTTCTTC	CASRRTSGGDSEQFF
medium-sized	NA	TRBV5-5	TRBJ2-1	TGTGCCAGCAGCTTAGGGGTAAGGAGTGGCAATGAGCAGTTCTTC	CASSLGVRSGNEQFF
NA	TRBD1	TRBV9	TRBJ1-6	TGTGCCAGCAGCTTAACGACAGGGAAAAACAATTCACCCCTCCACTTT	CASSLTTGKNNSPLHF
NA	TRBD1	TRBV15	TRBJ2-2	TGTGCCACCAGCATCCGGGACAGGGGCACCGGGGAGCTGTTTTTT	CATSIRDRGTGELFF
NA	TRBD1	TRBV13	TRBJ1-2	TGTGCCAGCAGCTTAGGGACAGGGAACTATGGCTACACCTTC	CASSLGTGNYGYTF
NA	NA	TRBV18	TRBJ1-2	TGTGCCAGCTCACCCGCGGAAGGCTACACCTTC	CASSPAEGYTF
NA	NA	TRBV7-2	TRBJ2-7	TGTGCCAGCAGCTTAAGGTGGAGTTACGAGCAGTACTTC	CASSLRWSYEQYF
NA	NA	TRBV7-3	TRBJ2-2	TGTGCCAGCAGTCTACAGGACACCGGGGAGCTGTTTTTT	CASSLQDTGELFF
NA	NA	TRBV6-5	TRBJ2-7	TGTGCCAGCAGTAAACCGGGATCGTATGAGCAGTACTTC	CASSKPGSYEQYF
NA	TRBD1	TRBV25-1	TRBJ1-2	TGTGCCAGCAGTCCGAATGGGGACAGCAACTATGGCTACACCTTC	CASSPNGDSNYGYTF
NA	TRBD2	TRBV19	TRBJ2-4	TGTGCCAGTAGTGATAGCGGGGTAGCCAAAAACATTCAGTACTTC	CASSDSGVAKNIQYF
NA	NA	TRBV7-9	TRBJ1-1	TGTGCCAGCAGCTTAGAACCGCAGGGGAGTGAAGCTTTCTTT	CASSLEPQGSEAFF
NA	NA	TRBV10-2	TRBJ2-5	TGCGCCAGCACTTCGACAGTCCAAGAGACCCAGTACTTC	CASTSTVQETQYF
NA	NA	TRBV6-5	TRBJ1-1	TGTGCCAGCAGGGCGGTTGGTGAAGCTTTCTTT	CASRAVGEAFF
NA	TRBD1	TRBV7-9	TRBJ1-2	TGTGCCAGCAGCGAGGACAGGGGAGGGACCGGCTATGGCTACACCTTC	CASSEDRGGTGYGYTF
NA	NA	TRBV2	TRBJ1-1	TGTGCCAGCAGTGAACAGGCAAACACTGAAGCTTTCTTT	CASSEQANTEAFF
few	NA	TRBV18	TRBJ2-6	TGTGCCAGCTCACCAGCAGGGCAGATTTCTGGGGCCAACGTCCTGACTTTC	CASSPAGQISGANVLTF
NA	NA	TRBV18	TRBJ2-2	TGTGCCAGCTCACCCCAAGCCGACGGGGAGCTGTTTTTT	CASSPQADGELFF
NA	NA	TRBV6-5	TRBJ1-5	TGTGCCAGCAGTTACTCGCAGGGGCGCAATCAGCCCCAGCATTTT	CASSYSQGRNQPQHF
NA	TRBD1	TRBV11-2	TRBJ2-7	TGTGCCAGCAGCTTCCGCCGTCCGGGACAGAGAAAGAGCTCCTACGAGCAGTACTTC	CASSFRRPGQRKSSYEQYF
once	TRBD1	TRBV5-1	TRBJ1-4	TGCGCCAGCAGCTGGCTTGGAGGGGGCAAGGAAAAACTGTTTTTT	CASSWLGGGKEKLFF
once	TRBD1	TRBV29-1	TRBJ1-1	TGCAGCGCCCGACAGGGAACGGGGGCTTTCTTT	CSARQGTGAFF
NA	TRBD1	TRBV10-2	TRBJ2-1	TGCGCCAGCAGTGAGTTAGGACAGGGGTTGGGCGAGCAGTTCTTC	CASSELGQGLGEQFF
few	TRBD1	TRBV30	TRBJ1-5	TGTGCCTGGTCAACCGGGACAGGGGGCAATCAGCCCCAGCATTTT	CAWSTGTGGNQPQHF
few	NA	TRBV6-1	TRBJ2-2	TGTGCCAGCAGCGGAGATTACACCGGGGAGCTGTTTTTT	CASSGDYTGELFF
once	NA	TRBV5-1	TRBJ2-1	TGCGCCAGCAGCTTGGGCTCAGGAAATGAGCAGTTCTTC	CASSLGSGNEQFF
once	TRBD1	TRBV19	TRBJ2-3	TGTGCCAGCACCCCACAGGGGTTAAGCACAGATACGCAGTATTTT	CASTPQGLSTDTQYF
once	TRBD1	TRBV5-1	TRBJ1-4	TGCGCCAGCAGCCTCAGTCCACAGGGGGGGGGTGAAAAACTGTTTTTT	CASSLSPQGGGEKLFF
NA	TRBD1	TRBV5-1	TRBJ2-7	TGCGCCAGCAGCTTGACAGGGGGCTACGAGCAGTACTTC	CASSLTGGYEQYF
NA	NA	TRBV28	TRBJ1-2	TGTGCCAGCAGTCCGACAGGCCTCCGGAACTATGGCTACACCTTC	CASSPTGLRNYGYTF
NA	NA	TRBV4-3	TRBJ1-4	TGCGCCAGCAGCCAAGAGGGGGGGACTCTGCAAGGAAAACTGTTTTTT	CASSQEGGTLQGKLFF
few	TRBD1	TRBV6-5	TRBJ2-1	TGTGCCAGCTACGGACAGGGGGTAAGAAATGAGCAGTTCTTC	CASYGQGVRNEQFF
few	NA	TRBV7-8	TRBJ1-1	TGTGCCAGCAGCCCTGGGGGGGTCTGGGACACTGAAGATTTCTTT	CASSPGGVWDTEDFF
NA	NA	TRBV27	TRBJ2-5	TGTGCCAGCAGCACTCCCGGGCCCGTAAGGACTACGCTGTACTTC	CASSTPGPVRTTLYF
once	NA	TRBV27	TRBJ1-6	TGTGCCAGACCGTCGTGGGGCGCTAGCTCCTATAATTCACCCCTCCACTTT	CARPSWGASSYNSPLHF
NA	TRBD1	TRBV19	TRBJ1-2	TGTGCCAGTAGCCCTGTCCTCAGGGGGGGCTACACCTTC	CASSPVLRGGYTF
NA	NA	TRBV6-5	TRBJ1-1	TGTGCCTCCCTCCCGGGGGGGCTGAAGAACACTGAAGCTTTCTTT	CASLPGGLKNTEAFF
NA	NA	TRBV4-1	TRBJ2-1	TGCGCCAGCAGCCAAGTTGACGGTAGTTCCGCGGGGAAGCAGTTCTTC	CASSQVDGSSAGKQFF
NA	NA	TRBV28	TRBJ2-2	TGTGCCAGCAGTTTTATGGGGACTGGTACCGGGGAGCTGTTTTTT	CASSFMGTGTGELFF
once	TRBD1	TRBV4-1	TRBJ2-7	TGCGCCAGCAGCCGCGACTTACAGGGGTACGAGCAGTACTTC	CASSRDLQGYEQYF
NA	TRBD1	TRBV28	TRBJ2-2	TGTGCCAGCAGTTTTAGGGACAGGATTAACACCGGGGAGCTGTTTTTT	CASSFRDRINTGELFF
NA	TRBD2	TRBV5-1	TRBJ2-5	TGCGCCAGCAGCTTGGTTAGCGGGGGGGCGGAGACCCAGTACTTC	CASSLVSGGAETQYF
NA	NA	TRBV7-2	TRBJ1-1	TGTGCCAGCAGCTTGGGGACTACCAGCACTGAAGCTTTCTTT	CASSLGTTSTEAFF
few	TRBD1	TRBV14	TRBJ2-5	TGTGCCAGCAGCCCGAGGACAGGGCCTGAGACCCAGTACTTC	CASSPRTGPETQYF